This T cell receptor beta chain was identified during a study of OX40 agonist ivuxolimab in advanced cancers. The table lists this clone with a count of one. This table comes from immunoSEQ multiplex PCR, and its TCRdb copy is limited to in-frame clones, with some not included. The table lists fewer than 25,000 clones, over 75% of them singletons, with 9.5% to 10% in the top ten. The junction had 1 base not matched to a gene; V was cut back by 2 bases and J by 1 base. This CDR3 is 15 amino acids long. Germline CDR1 is SGDLS and CDR2 is YYNGEE. This TCR derives from an adult with an advanced solid tumor such as melanoma, head and neck, liver or kidney cancer. This specimen consisted of CD4+ or CD8+ T cells sorted from blood, obtained in a trial of the OX40 agonist ivuxolimab. The rearrangement links TRBV9 to TRBJ2-2; 8 bases are a match to TRBD2. CDR3 residues: CASSVTSGNTGELFF. The CDR3 nucleotides are TGTGCCAGCAGCGTCACTAGCGGGAACACCGGGGAGCTGTTTTTT.